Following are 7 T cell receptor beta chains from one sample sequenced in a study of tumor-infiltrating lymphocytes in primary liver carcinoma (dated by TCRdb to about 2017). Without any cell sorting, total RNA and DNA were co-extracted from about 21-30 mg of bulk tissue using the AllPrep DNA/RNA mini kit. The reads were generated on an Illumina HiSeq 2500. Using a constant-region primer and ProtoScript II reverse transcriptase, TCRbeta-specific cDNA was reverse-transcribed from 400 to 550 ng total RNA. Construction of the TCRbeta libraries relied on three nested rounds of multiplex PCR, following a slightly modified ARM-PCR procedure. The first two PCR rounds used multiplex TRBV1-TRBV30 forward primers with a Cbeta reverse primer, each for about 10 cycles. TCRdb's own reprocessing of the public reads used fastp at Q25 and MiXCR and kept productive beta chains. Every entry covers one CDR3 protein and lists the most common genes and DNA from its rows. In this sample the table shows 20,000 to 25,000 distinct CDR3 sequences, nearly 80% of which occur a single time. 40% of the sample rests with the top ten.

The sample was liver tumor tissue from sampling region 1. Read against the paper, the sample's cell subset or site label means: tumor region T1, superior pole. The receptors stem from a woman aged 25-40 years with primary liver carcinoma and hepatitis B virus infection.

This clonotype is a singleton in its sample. CDR3 bases: TGTGCCAGCAGCTTGGCTAGCGGGACGAACAATAAGCTGTTCTTC. This translates into CASSLASGTNNKLFF. The chain carries TRBV7-3 and TRBJ2-1, with TRBD2 matching over 9 bases. The length of the CDR3 is 15 residues. The germline CDR1 and CDR2 sequences are SGHTA and FQGTGA. V shed 3 bases, J shed 15 bases, and the junction held 15 bases outside the gene matches.

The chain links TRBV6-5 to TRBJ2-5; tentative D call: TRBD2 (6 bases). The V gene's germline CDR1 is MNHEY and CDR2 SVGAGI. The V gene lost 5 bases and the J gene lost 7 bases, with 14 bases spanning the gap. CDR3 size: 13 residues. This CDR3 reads CASSTDSGSTQYF. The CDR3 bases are TGTGCCAGCAGTACCGACAGCGGGTCGACCCAGTACTTC.

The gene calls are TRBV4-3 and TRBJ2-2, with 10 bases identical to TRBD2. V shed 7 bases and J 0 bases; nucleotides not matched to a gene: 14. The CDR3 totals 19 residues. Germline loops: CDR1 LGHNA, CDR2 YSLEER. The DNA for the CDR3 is TGCGCCAGCATCGTACCAGCGGGAGGGCCCTGTTCGAACACCGGGGAGCTGTTTTTT. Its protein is CASIVPAGGPCSNTGELFF.

The CDR3 nucleotides read TGTGCCAGCAGCTTGACTAGTGGAACGAACGATGAGCAGTTCTTC. It is translated as CASSLTSGTNDEQFF. The chain carries TRBV7-3 and TRBJ2-1; the D gene is possibly TRBD2 (6 bases). V was shortened by 3 bases and J by 8 bases, with 17 bases between the two germline ends. CDR1 and CDR2 from the germline V gene are SGHTA and FQGTGA. The CDR3 extends over 15 amino acids.

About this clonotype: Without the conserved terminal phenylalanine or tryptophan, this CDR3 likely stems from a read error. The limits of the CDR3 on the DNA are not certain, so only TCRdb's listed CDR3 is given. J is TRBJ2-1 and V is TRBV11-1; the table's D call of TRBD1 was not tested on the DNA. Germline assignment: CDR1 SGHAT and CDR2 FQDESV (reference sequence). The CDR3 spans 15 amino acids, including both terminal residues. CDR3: CASSRRQASYNEQLY.

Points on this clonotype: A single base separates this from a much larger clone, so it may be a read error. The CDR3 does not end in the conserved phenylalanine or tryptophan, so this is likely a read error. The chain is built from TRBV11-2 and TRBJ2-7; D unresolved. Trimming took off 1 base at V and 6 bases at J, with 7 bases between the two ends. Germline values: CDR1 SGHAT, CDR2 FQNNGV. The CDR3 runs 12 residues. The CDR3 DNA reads TGTGCCAGCAGCTTAGGTCCCACCGAGCAGTACTAC. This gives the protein CASSLGPTEQYY.

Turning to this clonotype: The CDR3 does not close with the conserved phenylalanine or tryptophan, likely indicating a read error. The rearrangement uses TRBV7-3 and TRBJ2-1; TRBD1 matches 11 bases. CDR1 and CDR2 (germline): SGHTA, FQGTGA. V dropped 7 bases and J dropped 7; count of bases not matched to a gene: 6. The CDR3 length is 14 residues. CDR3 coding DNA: TGTGCCAGCAACCCGAGGGACAGGGGGAATGAGCAGTTCTCC. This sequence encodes CASNPRDRGNEQFS.